The clone carrying this TCR beta chain was observed a handful of times. The antigen is undetermined. The data are from a study of T cells after yellow fever vaccination. Turning to the study itself: Preparing low-cell-number fractions relied on SMART-Seq v4 Ultra Low Input.

Study-wide findings and caveats: Researchers report a weaker secondary response that nonetheless peaked faster, day 5 versus 15.

The CDR3 is 13 residues long. The V gene end was trimmed by 8 bases and the J gene end by 8 bases; junction bases not matched to a gene: 9. TCRdb used MiXCR to reprocess the 5' RACE reads, holding one entry per CDR3 protein. The table includes nearly 300,000 distinct CDR3 sequences, 8.7% detected once. The sample here was CD4+ T cells sorted from PBMCs, taken 5 days after the yellow fever booster vaccination. The TCR was taken from a man between 18 and 35 years old who received the YFV17D yellow fever vaccine. This sequence joins TRBV12-3 or TRBV12-4 and TRBJ2-1; 7 nucleotides agree with TRBD1. The CDR3 here is CASGTGEFHEQFF. Written as DNA, the CDR3 is TGTGCCAGCGGTACAGGGGAATTTCATGAGCAGTTCTTC.